This T cell receptor beta chain was recorded in a study of T-cell memory formation after mild COVID-19. Looking at the study overall: TCR clusters mostly belonged to single donors.

UMIs and sample barcodes were carried by the TCR alpha and TCR beta cDNA libraries that 5'RACE produced using constant-segment primers. TCRdb used MiXCR to reprocess the 5' RACE reads, holding one entry per CDR3 protein. The data hold 85,000 to 120,000 distinct CDR3 sequences, with 9.5% to 15% observed a single time. General study results and limits: Researchers found some responding clones in pre-infection memory, a sign that cross-reactive memory joined. Second-wave clones that peaked on day 37 lacked confirmed SARS-CoV-2 specificity.

This clonotype came up many times. Its antigen is currently unknown. Trimming took 8 bases from V and 5 from J, leaving 13 bases between them. Germline V gene lookup returns CDR1 MNHEY and CDR2 SVGEGT. The CDR3 is 13 residues long. Sequenced: PBMCs or a T cell subset sorted from them (not recorded which). The rearrangement uses TRBV6-2 or TRBV6-3 and TRBJ2-1; D unresolved. This TCR was recovered from an adult woman who had mild COVID-19 (a few samples of this study predate the infection). Cell type and time point are not known. CDR3 loop: CASSSVPHNEQFF. CDR3 sequence (DNA): TGTGCCAGCTCCAGCGTCCCTCACAATGAGCAGTTCTTC.